The rows below give T cell receptor beta chains drawn from one sample of a study of blood T cells in healthy people across ages. TCRdb ran MiXCR on the 5' RACE reads and lists one entry per CDR3 protein. The sample lists approximately 690,000 distinct CDR3 sequences, about 43% occurring once. Sequenced: blood. The receptors shown here come from an elderly man in good health. Each CDR3 is given with its conserved first and last residue. Each record gives: CDR3 length, D gene, V gene, clone size, J gene, CDR3 protein, CDR3 DNA. A D gene is named only where the DNA matches it firmly. The size field is filled for only some rows; it gives once, few, many or a size class.

len: 15; d_gene: NA; v_gene: TRBV9; abundance: NA; j_gene: TRBJ2-7; CDR3aa: CASSVDGGSSYEQYF; CDR3nt: TGTGCCAGCAGCGTAGATGGGGGTTCCTCCTACGAGCAGTACTTC
len: 15; d_gene: TRBD2; v_gene: TRBV29-1; abundance: NA; j_gene: TRBJ2-1; CDR3aa: CSVEEILAGYNEQFF; CDR3nt: TGCAGCGTTGAAGAAATACTAGCGGGCTACAATGAGCAGTTCTTC
len: 16; d_gene: NA; v_gene: TRBV9; abundance: NA; j_gene: TRBJ1-1; CDR3aa: CASSVGGGVLNTEAFF; CDR3nt: TGTGCCAGCAGCGTAGGAGGAGGGGTCCTTAACACTGAAGCTTTCTTT
len: 10; d_gene: NA; v_gene: TRBV5-1; abundance: NA; j_gene: TRBJ2-7; CDR3aa: CAHLGDEQYF; CDR3nt: TGCGCCCACCTGGGGGATGAGCAGTACTTC
len: 18; d_gene: TRBD1; v_gene: TRBV6-1; abundance: NA; j_gene: TRBJ2-3; CDR3aa: CASSQNNPQGAGTDTQYF; CDR3nt: TGTGCCAGCAGCCAAAACAATCCACAGGGGGCCGGCACAGATACGCAGTATTTT
len: 14; d_gene: NA; v_gene: TRBV7-2; abundance: NA; j_gene: TRBJ2-3; CDR3aa: CASSTRGRTDTQYF; CDR3nt: TGTGCCAGCAGCACCAGAGGACGGACAGATACGCAGTATTTT
len: 16; d_gene: TRBD2; v_gene: TRBV24-1; abundance: NA; j_gene: TRBJ2-5; CDR3aa: CATSDLLVSGRNEQYF; CDR3nt: TGTGCCACCAGTGATTTGCTGGTTAGCGGGAGGAATGAGCAGTACTTC
len: 15; d_gene: TRBD1; v_gene: TRBV2; abundance: few; j_gene: TRBJ2-2; CDR3aa: CASSEVGQGAGELFF; CDR3nt: TGTGCCAGCAGTGAAGTGGGACAGGGCGCCGGGGAGCTGTTTTTT
len: 17; d_gene: NA; v_gene: TRBV6-2/TRBV6-3; abundance: few; j_gene: TRBJ2-7; CDR3aa: CASSYPKTGLTSYEQYF; CDR3nt: TGTGCCAGCAGTTACCCTAAGACAGGACTTACCTCCTACGAGCAGTACTTC
len: 17; d_gene: TRBD1; v_gene: TRBV25-1; abundance: NA; j_gene: TRBJ2-3; CDR3aa: CASSDSSPGTGADTQYF; CDR3nt: TGTGCCAGCAGTGATTCAAGCCCCGGGACAGGGGCAGATACGCAGTATTTT
len: 16; d_gene: TRBD2; v_gene: TRBV7-8; abundance: NA; j_gene: TRBJ2-1; CDR3aa: CASSSPAGGPRNEQFF; CDR3nt: TGTGCCAGCAGCTCCCCAGCGGGGGGGCCTCGAAATGAGCAGTTCTTC
len: 16; d_gene: TRBD2; v_gene: TRBV5-4; abundance: NA; j_gene: TRBJ2-1; CDR3aa: CASSKEGLAPNNEQFF; CDR3nt: TGTGCCAGCAGCAAAGAGGGACTAGCGCCTAACAATGAGCAGTTCTTC
len: 17; d_gene: NA; v_gene: TRBV2; abundance: NA; j_gene: TRBJ2-7; CDR3aa: CASSEGLGAGRGDTQYF; CDR3nt: TGTGCCAGCAGTGAGGGTTTGGGAGCGGGGAGAGGGGACACCCAGTACTTC
len: 13; d_gene: NA; v_gene: TRBV29-1; abundance: many; j_gene: TRBJ1-1; CDR3aa: CSVTKGGNTEAFF; CDR3nt: TGCAGCGTTACTAAAGGGGGGAACACTGAAGCTTTCTTT
len: 15; d_gene: NA; v_gene: TRBV4-2; abundance: NA; j_gene: TRBJ2-7; CDR3aa: CASSQVRQGYYEQYF; CDR3nt: TGTGCCAGCAGCCAAGTTCGCCAGGGGTACTACGAGCAGTACTTC
len: 19; d_gene: NA; v_gene: TRBV4-3; abundance: many; j_gene: TRBJ2-6; CDR3aa: CASSQDSGQGLWGANVLTF; CDR3nt: NA
len: 16; d_gene: NA; v_gene: TRBV5-1; abundance: NA; j_gene: TRBJ2-3; CDR3aa: CASSLESTFSTDTQYF; CDR3nt: TGCGCCAGCAGCTTGGAGTCTACCTTTAGCACAGATACGCAGTATTTT
len: 13; d_gene: TRBD1; v_gene: TRBV2; abundance: few; j_gene: TRBJ1-2; CDR3aa: CASRVGQGFGYTF; CDR3nt: TGTGCCAGCAGAGTCGGACAGGGTTTTGGCTACACCTTC
len: 14; d_gene: NA; v_gene: TRBV7-2; abundance: few; j_gene: TRBJ2-5; CDR3aa: CASSLVAQKETQYF; CDR3nt: TGTGCCAGCAGCTTAGTTGCCCAAAAGGAGACCCAGTACTTC